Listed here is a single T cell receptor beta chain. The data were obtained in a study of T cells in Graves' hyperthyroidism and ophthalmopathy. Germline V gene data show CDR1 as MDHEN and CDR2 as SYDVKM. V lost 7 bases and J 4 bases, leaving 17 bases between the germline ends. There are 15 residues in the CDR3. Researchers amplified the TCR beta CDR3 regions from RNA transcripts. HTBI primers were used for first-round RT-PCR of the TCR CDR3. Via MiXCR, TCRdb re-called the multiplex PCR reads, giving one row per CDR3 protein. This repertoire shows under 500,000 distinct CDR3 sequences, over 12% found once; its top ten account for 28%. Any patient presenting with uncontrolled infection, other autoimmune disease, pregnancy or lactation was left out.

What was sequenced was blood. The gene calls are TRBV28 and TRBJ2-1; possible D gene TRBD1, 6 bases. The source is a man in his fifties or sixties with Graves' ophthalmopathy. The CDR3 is CASTGDRRAYNEQFF. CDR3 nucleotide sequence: TGTGCCAGCACTGGAGACAGGAGAGCTTACAATGAGCAGTTCTTC.